The 28 T cell receptor beta chains listed next were all sequenced from one sample in a study of early T cells in non-severe SARS-CoV-2 infection. From the 5' RACE reads, TCRdb called clonotypes with MiXCR, one entry per CDR3 protein. The sample yields tens of thousands of distinct CDR3 sequences, 4% seen once. Sequenced material: whole blood. The receptors come from an adult who was a healthcare worker with PCR-confirmed SARS-CoV-2 infection or an uninfected control (not recorded which).

J is TRBJ2-2 and V is TRBV9; D unresolved. The CDR3 consists of 16 residues. The ends were cut back, 0 bases at V and 3 bases at J, with 12 bases in the middle. CDR1 and CDR2 (germline): SGDLS, YYNGEE. The CDR3 protein is CASSVGWGSDTGELFF. CDR3 DNA sequence: TGTGCCAGCAGCGTAGGATGGGGAAGTGACACCGGGGAGCTGTTTTTT.

This clonotype was seen repeatedly, ten times or more. This sequence joins TRBV12-5 and TRBJ2-1; 8 nucleotides match TRBD1. The CDR3 extends over 18 amino acids. Per the germline V gene, CDR1 is LGHNT and CDR2 is FRNRAP. V dropped 3 bases and J dropped 3; count of bases not matched to a gene: 13. This CDR3 reads CASGLPPQGASIYNEQFF. The CDR3 coding sequence is TGTGCTAGTGGTTTACCACCTCAGGGGGCGTCTATCTACAATGAGCAGTTCTTC.

This clonotype was detected ten times or more. The gene calls are TRBV29-1 and TRBJ2-7; D is undetermined. Germline V gene data show CDR1 as SQVTM and CDR2 as ANQGSEA. CDR3 length: 12 residues. V shed 3 bases and J shed 3 bases, with 9 bases lying between them. The CDR3: CSVEGSDYEQYF. The CDR3 nucleotides read TGCAGCGTTGAGGGTTCGGACTACGAGCAGTACTTC.

The sample holds many counts of this clonotype. The rearrangement links TRBV9 to TRBJ2-3; 8 positions agree with TRBD2. Germline-derived CDR1 and CDR2 are SGDLS and YYNGEE. The V segment lost 4 bases and the J segment 6 bases; nucleotides outside the gene matches: 10. This CDR3 region has 15 residues. CDR3 amino acids: CASSPRAGVEDTQYF. As DNA, the CDR3 is TGTGCCAGCAGCCCGAGAGCGGGAGTGGAGGATACGCAGTATTTT.

This clonotype was seen a handful of times. This chain uses TRBV20-1 with TRBJ1-1; 10 bases map to TRBD1. The V gene's germline CDR1 is DFQATT and CDR2 SNEGSKA (reference sequence). V shed 3 bases, J shed 3 bases, and the junction held 4 bases outside the gene matches. The CDR3 has 14 amino acids. The CDR3 region is CSARTGGWYTEAFF. The CDR3 DNA reads TGCAGTGCTAGGACAGGGGGCTGGTACACTGAAGCTTTCTTT.

CDR3 sequence: CASSPRTSPGIQYF. In DNA, the CDR3 is TGTGCCAGCAGCCCGAGGACTAGCCCGGGGATTCAGTACTTC. The rearrangement uses TRBV7-2 and TRBJ2-4; 8 positions agree with TRBD2. Germline assignment: CDR1 SGHTA and CDR2 FQGNSA. The V segment lost 5 bases and the J segment 10 bases; nucleotides outside the gene matches: 10. This CDR3 has 14 residues.

V usage is TRBV18 and J usage is TRBJ2-3, with D possibly matching TRBD2 (6 bases). The V end lost 2 bases, the J end lost 1 base, and 19 bases lay between the germline ends. This CDR3 contains 18 residues. Germline assignment: CDR1 KGHSH and CDR2 LQKENI. The CDR3 DNA reads as TGTGCCAGCTCACCAATGGGGGGAAGGTTATCTGGCACAGATACGCAGTATTTT. This translates into CASSPMGGRLSGTDTQYF.

At least ten counts were recorded for this clonotype. The rearrangement joins TRBV3-1 to TRBJ2-1; weak D call: TRBD1 (5 bases). V shed 1 base and J shed 9 bases, with 13 bases lying between them. The V gene's germline CDR1 is LGHDT and CDR2 YNNKEL (reference sequence). The CDR3 runs to 14 residues. The CDR3 sequence: CASSQVGQGSEQFF. The CDR3 DNA sequence: TGTGCCAGCAGCCAAGTAGGCCAGGGTTCTGAGCAGTTCTTC.

DNA of the CDR3: TGTGCCAGCAGCTCCGGACTAGCGGGGGGTCCCCCCTATCGTGATACGCAGTATTTT. It translates to CASSSGLAGGPPYRDTQYF. The chain carries TRBV7-3 and TRBJ2-3; the match to TRBD2 covers 14 bases. J was trimmed by 6 bases and V by 4 bases; bases with no gene match: 15. This CDR3 is built from 19 residues. Germline V gives CDR1 SGHTA, CDR2 FQGTGA.

In this sample, this clonotype turned up many times. The CDR3 here is CASSENPYEQFF. CDR3 DNA: TGTGCCAGCAGTGAAAATCCCTACGAGCAGTTCTTC. The rearrangement uses TRBV6-1 and TRBJ2-1; D ambiguous. The CDR3 covers 12 residues. Germline V gene lookup returns CDR1 MNHNS and CDR2 SASEGT. V dropped 2 bases and J dropped 10 bases, with 9 bases sitting between them.

Many counts were recorded for this clonotype. The chain links TRBV11-2 to TRBJ2-3; D perhaps matches TRBD2 (6 bases). Trimming left V 0 bases short and J 9 bases short, with 13 bases between. Germline V lookup: CDR1 SGHAT, CDR2 FQNNGV. The CDR3 length is 14 residues. The CDR3 sequence is CASSLDNSAGTQYF. CDR3 nucleotide sequence: TGTGCCAGCAGCTTAGATAATTCGGCGGGGACGCAGTATTTT.

This clonotype was recorded at least ten times. The chain has TRBV5-6 and TRBJ1-4, with a possible D match to TRBD1 (5 bases). Trimming cost V 7 bases and J 5 bases, with 12 bases left between them. The CDR3 loop spans 13 amino acids. CDR1 SGHDT and CDR2 YYEEEE come from the germline V gene. The CDR3 DNA sequence: TGTGCCAGCGCGGGCGAGGGGAATGAAAAACTGTTTTTT. Protein sequence: CASAGEGNEKLFF.

This clonotype came up many times. The rearrangement links TRBV20-1 to TRBJ2-4, with 7 bases fitting TRBD2. The CDR3 is 17 residues long. The junction had 13 bases not matched to a gene; V was cut back by 0 bases and J by 5 bases. Germline V CDR1 and CDR2: DFQATT, SNEGSKA (reference sequence). This CDR3 is CSARDIGRGPGQNIQYF. The CDR3 coding sequence is TGCAGTGCTAGAGATATAGGGAGGGGCCCGGGGCAAAACATTCAGTACTTC.

This clonotype has just a few counts. The rearrangement uses TRBV7-6 and TRBJ2-7, with 7 nucleotides matching TRBD2. This CDR3 has 16 residues. With V trimmed by 4 bases and J by 0 bases, 9 bases remained unmatched. Germline assignment: CDR1 SGHVS and CDR2 FNYEAQ. The CDR3 here is CASSSGPSGSSYEQYF. CDR3 DNA sequence: TGTGCCAGCAGCTCAGGTCCTAGCGGTAGCTCCTACGAGCAGTACTTC.

This clonotype was seen many times. The J gene is TRBJ2-1, the V gene TRBV20-1, with D possibly being TRBD1 (6 bases). CDR3 length: 15 amino acids. Germline CDR1 and CDR2: DFQATT and SNEGSKA (reference sequence). Trimming cost V 0 bases and J 2 bases, with 11 bases left between them. The CDR3 reads CSARDLQGPYNEQFF. For the CDR3, the DNA is TGCAGTGCTAGAGATTTGCAGGGGCCCTACAATGAGCAGTTCTTC.

In its sample, this clonotype was seen many times. This chain uses TRBV4-1 with TRBJ2-7; TRBD1 or TRBD2 may be the D gene (7 bases each). Germline lookup yields CDR1 MGHRA and CDR2 YSYEKL. The CDR3 is 14 residues long. Trimming cost V 1 base and J 4 bases, with 11 bases left between them. CDR3 bases: TGCGCCAGCAGCCAAGCAGGGGGGGATTACGAGCAGTACTTC. It translates to CASSQAGGDYEQYF.

The sample holds many counts of this clonotype. V usage is TRBV5-4 and J usage is TRBJ1-2; no clear D. The V end was cut by 4 bases, the J end by 3 bases, with 7 bases between. The CDR3 is 12 residues long. Germline loops: CDR1 SGHNT, CDR2 YYREEE (reference sequence). Here the CDR3 reads CASSLDHYGYTF. Written as DNA, the CDR3 is TGTGCCAGCAGCCTAGACCACTATGGCTACACCTTC.

This clonotype was recorded many times. The J gene is TRBJ2-1, the V gene TRBV7-8; possibly TRBD2 for D (6 bases). CDR3 size: 16 residues. The V end lost 5 bases, the J end lost 0 bases, and 14 bases lay between the germline ends. Germline CDR1 SGHVS, CDR2 FQNEAQ. The CDR3: CASSPTSRSSYNEQFF. The CDR3 nucleotides are TGTGCCAGCAGCCCCACTAGCCGAAGCTCCTACAATGAGCAGTTCTTC. Full variable domain (missing parts from reference TRBV7-8 and TRBJ2-1): GAGVSQSPRYKVAKRGQDVALRCDPISGHVSLFWYQQALGQGPEFLTYFQNEAQLDKSGLPSDRFFAERPEGSVSTLKIQRTQQEDSAVYLCASSPTSRSSYNEQFFGPGTRLTVL.

This chain connects TRBV7-2 to TRBJ2-3, with 9 nucleotides matching TRBD2. CDR3 length: 15 amino acids. V gave up 5 bases and J gave up 0 bases; unmatched junction bases: 3. Germline lookup yields CDR1 SGHTA and CDR2 FQGNSA. The CDR3 nucleotides read TGTGCCAGCAGCCGGACTAGCGCGAGCACAGATACGCAGTATTTT. This codes for CASSRTSASTDTQYF.

This clonotype was observed at least ten times. CDR3 DNA sequence: TGTGCCAGCCGCCGGGGTAGTCGAGATACGCAGTATTTT. Amino acid sequence: CASRRGSRDTQYF. The chain carries TRBV5-6 and TRBJ2-3, with D tentatively TRBD2 (5 bases). Germline CDR1 SGHDT, CDR2 YYEEEE. V was pared by 7 bases and J by 5 bases, with 14 bases between. The CDR3 consists of 13 residues.

Only a few counts were recorded for this clonotype. The gene calls are TRBV6-6 and TRBJ2-3; a weak D match, TRBD2 (5 bases). V dropped 0 bases and J dropped 6 bases, with 19 bases sitting between them. The CDR3 runs 17 residues. Looked up from germline, CDR1 is MNHNY and CDR2 is SVGAGI (reference sequence). CDR3 bases: TGTGCCAGCAGTTACTCGATACTCCCTGGAGGTTCCGATACGCAGTATTTT. Amino acids: CASSYSILPGGSDTQYF.

This chain uses TRBV18 with TRBJ1-6; D unresolved. Looked up from germline, CDR1 is KGHSH and CDR2 is LQKENI. This CDR3 contains 13 residues. The V end lost 3 bases, the J end lost 6 bases, and 6 bases lay between the germline ends. The CDR3, as DNA: TGTGCCAGCTCACCTACAGTTAATTCACCCCTCCACTTT. It is translated as CASSPTVNSPLHF. The full variable domain, in which reference TRBV18 and TRBJ1-6 provide the parts outside the CDR3, is NAGVMQNPRHLVRRRGQEARLRCSPMKGHSHVYWYRQLPEEGLKFMVYLQKENIIDESGMPKERFSAEFPKEGPSILRIQQVVRGDSAAYFCASSPTVNSPLHFGNGTRLTVT.

This clonotype was seen many times. The chain employs TRBV11-2 and TRBJ2-1; TRBD1 matches 10 bases. The germline V gene has CDR1 SGHAT and CDR2 FQNNGV. V shed 5 bases, J shed 0 bases, and the junction held 13 bases outside the gene matches. This CDR3 comprises 19 residues. The CDR3 is CASSLDRGLSGSSYNEQFF. In DNA, the CDR3 is TGTGCCAGCAGCCTGGACAGGGGGTTAAGCGGGAGCTCCTACAATGAGCAGTTCTTC. The entire variable domain, with the rest obtained from reference TRBV11-2 and TRBJ2-1, is as follows: EAGVAQSPRYKIIEKRQSVAFWCNPISGHATLYWYQQILGQGPKLLIQFQNNGVVDDSQLPKDRFSAERLKGVDSTLKIQPAKLEDSAVYLCASSLDRGLSGSSYNEQFFGPGTRLTVL.

This clonotype was seen at least ten times. V is TRBV7-3 and J is TRBJ2-5, with D perhaps TRBD2 (5 bases). Trimming cost V 5 bases and J 3 bases, with 16 bases left between them. This CDR3 has 15 amino acids. Germline V gene sequence: CDR1 SGHTA, CDR2 FQGTGA. The CDR3 protein is CASSPGGGREETQYF. DNA for the CDR3: TGTGCCAGCAGCCCCGGTGGTGGGAGAGAAGAGACCCAGTACTTC.

The rearrangement uses TRBV5-1 and TRBJ1-1; the match to TRBD1 covers 10 bases. The CDR3 sequence is 16 residues long. Germline V gene sequence: CDR1 SGHRS, CDR2 YFSETQ. J was trimmed by 0 bases and V by 4 bases; bases with no gene match: 6. The CDR3 DNA follows: TGCGCCAGCAGCATCGGACAGGGGGTAATGAACACTGAAGCTTTCTTT. Protein sequence: CASSIGQGVMNTEAFF. Together with reference TRBV5-1 and TRBJ1-1, the CDR3 gives the full variable domain: KAGVTQTPRYLIKTRGQQVTLSCSPISGHRSVSWYQQTPGQGLQFLFEYFSETQRNKGNFPGRFSGRQFSNSRSEMNVSTLELGDSALYLCASSIGQGVMNTEAFFGQGTRLTVV.

The chain combines TRBV7-3 with TRBJ2-7, with D perhaps being TRBD1 or TRBD2 (5 bases each). Trimming took off 5 bases at V and 6 bases at J, with 14 bases between the two ends. CDR3 size: 13 residues. Germline V CDR1 and CDR2: SGHTA, FQGTGA. Here the CDR3 DNA reads TGTGCCAGCAGCCAGGGACCCAAATCCGAGCAGTACTTC. It translates to CASSQGPKSEQYF.

This clonotype was recorded at least ten times. This chain connects TRBV11-2 to TRBJ2-5; 8 bases are a match to TRBD1. The CDR3 contains 13 residues. After removal of 3 bases from V and 4 bases from J, the junction contained 1 base not matched to a gene. CDR1 SGHAT and CDR2 FQNNGV come from the germline V gene. CDR3 sequence: CASSFQGAETQYF. The CDR3 DNA is TGTGCCAGCAGCTTCCAGGGGGCAGAGACCCAGTACTTC.

This clonotype was seen only a few times. The genes are TRBV19 and TRBJ2-7; TRBD1 matches at 8 bases. The germline gives CDR1 LNHDA, CDR2 SQIVND (reference sequence). With 4 bases clipped from V and 6 bases from J, the junction kept 11 bases outside the gene matches. The CDR3 sequence is 15 residues long. CDR3: CASSKLSGGESEQYF. As DNA, the CDR3 is TGTGCCAGTAGTAAACTGTCAGGGGGCGAAAGCGAGCAGTACTTC.